This T cell receptor (beta chain) was sequenced in a study of blood T cells in healthy people across ages. Across the study: Researchers report that template switching captured about one barcoded beta molecule per two T cells.

Using a J-beta primer mix together with a sample-barcoded 5' primer, a second PCR was run for roughly 6 to 12 cycles. Via MiXCR, TCRdb re-called the 5' RACE reads, giving one row per CDR3 protein. The sample has around 870,000 distinct CDR3 sequences; 25% to 35% are singletons. Germline V gives CDR1 SGHKS, CDR2 YYEKEE (reference sequence). The V and J ends lost 6 bases and 4 bases, in that order; junction bases with no gene match: 15. CDR3 length: 16 amino acids. The sequencing input was blood. The sequence came from an elderly woman in good health. The chain has TRBV5-5 and TRBJ2-7; 8 nucleotides match TRBD2. The CDR3 DNA reads as TGTGCCAGCACCCCGGAGGGTAGCGGGACGGCTTACGAGCAGTACTTC. As protein: CASTPEGSGTAYEQYF.